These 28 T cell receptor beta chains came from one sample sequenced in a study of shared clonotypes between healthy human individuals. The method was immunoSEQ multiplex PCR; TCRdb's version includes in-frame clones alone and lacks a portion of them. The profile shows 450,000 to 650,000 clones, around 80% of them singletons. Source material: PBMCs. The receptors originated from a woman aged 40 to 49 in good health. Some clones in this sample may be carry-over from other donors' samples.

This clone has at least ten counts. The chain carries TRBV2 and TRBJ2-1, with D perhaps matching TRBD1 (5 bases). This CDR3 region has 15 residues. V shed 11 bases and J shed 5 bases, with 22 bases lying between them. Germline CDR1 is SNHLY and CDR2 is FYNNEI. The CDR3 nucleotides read TGTGCCCTCTTTCCCGCAGGGAACCTTCACAATGAGCAGTTCTTC. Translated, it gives CALFPAGNLHNEQFF.

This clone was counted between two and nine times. The CDR3 coding sequence is TGTGCCAGCAGCGTACCAGGGTCCACTGAAGCTTTCTTT. Its protein is CASSVPGSTEAFF. The chain carries TRBV25-1 and TRBJ1-1, with a weak D call TRBD1 (5 bases). Germline V CDR1 and CDR2: MGHDK, SYGVNS. The CDR3 is made up of 13 amino acids. V dropped 6 bases and J dropped 4 bases, with 12 bases sitting between them.

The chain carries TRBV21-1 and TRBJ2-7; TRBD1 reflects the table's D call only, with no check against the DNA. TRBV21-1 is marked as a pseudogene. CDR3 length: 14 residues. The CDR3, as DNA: TGTGCCAGCAGCAAGCCACAGGACTCCTACGAGCAGTACTTC. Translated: CASSKPQDSYEQYF.

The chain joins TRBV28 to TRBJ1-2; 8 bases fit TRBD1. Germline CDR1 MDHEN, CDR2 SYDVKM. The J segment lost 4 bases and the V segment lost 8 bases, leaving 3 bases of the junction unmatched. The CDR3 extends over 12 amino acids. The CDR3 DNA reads TGTGCCAGCCCAGACAGGGGCTATGGCTACACCTTC. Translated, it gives CASPDRGYGYTF.

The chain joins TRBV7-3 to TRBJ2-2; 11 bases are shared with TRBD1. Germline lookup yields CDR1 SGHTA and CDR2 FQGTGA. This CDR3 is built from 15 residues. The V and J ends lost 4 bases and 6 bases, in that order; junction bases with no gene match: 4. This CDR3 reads CASSWTGGAAGELFF. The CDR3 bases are TGTGCCAGCAGCTGGACAGGGGGCGCGGCCGGGGAGCTGTTTTTT. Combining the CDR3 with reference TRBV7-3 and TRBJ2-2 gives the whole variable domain GAGVSQTPSNKVTEKGKYVELRCDPISGHTALYWYRQSLGQGPEFLIYFQGTGAADDSGLPNDRFFAVRPEGSVSTLKIQRTERGDSAVYLCASSWTGGAAGELFFGEGSRLTVL.

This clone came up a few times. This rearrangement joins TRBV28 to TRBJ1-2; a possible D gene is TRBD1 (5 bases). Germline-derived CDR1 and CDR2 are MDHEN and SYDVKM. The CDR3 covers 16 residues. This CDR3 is CALSRALSRQNYGYTF. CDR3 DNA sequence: TGTGCGCTCAGCCGGGCGCTCAGCCGACAGAATTATGGCTACACCTTC.

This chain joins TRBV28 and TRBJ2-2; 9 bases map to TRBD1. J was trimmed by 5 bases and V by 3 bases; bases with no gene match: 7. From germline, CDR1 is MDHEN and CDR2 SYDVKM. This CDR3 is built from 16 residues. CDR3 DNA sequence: TGTGCCAGCAGTTTGCCCGGGACAGGGAGGACCGGGGAGCTGTTTTTT. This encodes CASSLPGTGRTGELFF.

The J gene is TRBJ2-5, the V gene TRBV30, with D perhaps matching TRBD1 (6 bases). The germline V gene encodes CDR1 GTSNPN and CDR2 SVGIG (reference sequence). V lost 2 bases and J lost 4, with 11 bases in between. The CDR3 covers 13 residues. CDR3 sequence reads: CAWSRRGRETQYF. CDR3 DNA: TGTGCCTGGAGTCGCAGGGGAAGAGAGACCCAGTACTTC.

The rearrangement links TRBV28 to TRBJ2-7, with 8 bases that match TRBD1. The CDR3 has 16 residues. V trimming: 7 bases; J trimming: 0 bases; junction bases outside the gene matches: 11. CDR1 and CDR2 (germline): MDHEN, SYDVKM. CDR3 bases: TGTGCCAGCAACCTAAGTTCCGGGACAGGCTCCTACGAGCAGTACTTC. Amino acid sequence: CASNLSSGTGSYEQYF. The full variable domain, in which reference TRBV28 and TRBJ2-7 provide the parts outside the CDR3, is DVKVTQSSRYLVKRTGEKVFLECVQDMDHENMFWYRQDPGLGLRLIYFSYDVKMKEKGDIPEGYSVSREKKERFSLILESASTNQTSMYLCASNLSSGTGSYEQYFGPGTRLTVT.

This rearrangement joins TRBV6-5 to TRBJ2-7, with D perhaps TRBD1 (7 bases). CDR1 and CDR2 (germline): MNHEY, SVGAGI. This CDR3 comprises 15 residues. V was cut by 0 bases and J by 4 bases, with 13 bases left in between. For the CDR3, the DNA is TGTGCCAGCAGTTACTCGAGACAGGGAGGTTACGAGCAGTACTTC. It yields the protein CASSYSRQGGYEQYF.

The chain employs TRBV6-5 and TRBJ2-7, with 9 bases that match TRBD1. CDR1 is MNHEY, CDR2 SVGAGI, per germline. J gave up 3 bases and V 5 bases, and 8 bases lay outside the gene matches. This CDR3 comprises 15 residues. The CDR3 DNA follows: TGTGCCAGCAGTACACCCCGACAGGGGGACTACGAGCAGTACTTC. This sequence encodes CASSTPRQGDYEQYF.

CDR3 sequence: CASSEMGGYYGYTF. CDR3 nucleotide sequence: TGTGCCAGCAGTGAAATGGGGGGCTACTATGGCTACACCTTC. The gene calls are TRBV6-1 and TRBJ1-2; possible D gene TRBD1, 6 bases. This CDR3 contains 14 residues. Trimming removed 2 bases at V and 3 bases at J, with 10 bases between. Looked up from germline, CDR1 is MNHNS and CDR2 is SASEGT.

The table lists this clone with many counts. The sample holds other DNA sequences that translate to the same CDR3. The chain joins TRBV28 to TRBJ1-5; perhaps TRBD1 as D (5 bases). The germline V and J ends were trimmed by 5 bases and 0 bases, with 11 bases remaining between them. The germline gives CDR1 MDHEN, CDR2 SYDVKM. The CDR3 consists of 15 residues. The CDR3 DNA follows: TGTGCCAGCAGTATCCAGGACACTAGCAATCAGCCCCAGCATTTT. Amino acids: CASSIQDTSNQPQHF.

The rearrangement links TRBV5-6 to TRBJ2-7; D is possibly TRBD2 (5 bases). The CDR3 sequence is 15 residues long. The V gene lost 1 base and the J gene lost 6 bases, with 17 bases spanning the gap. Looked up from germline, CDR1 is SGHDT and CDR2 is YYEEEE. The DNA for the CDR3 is TGTGCCAGCAGCTTGTCCGGGGTGGGTGATCTCGAGCAGTACTTC. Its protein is CASSLSGVGDLEQYF. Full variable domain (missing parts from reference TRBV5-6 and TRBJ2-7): DAGVTQSPTHLIKTRGQQVTLRCSPKSGHDTVSWYQQALGQGPQFIFQYYEEEERQRGNFPDRFSGHQFPNYSSELNVNALLLGDSALYLCASSLSGVGDLEQYFGPGTRLTVT.

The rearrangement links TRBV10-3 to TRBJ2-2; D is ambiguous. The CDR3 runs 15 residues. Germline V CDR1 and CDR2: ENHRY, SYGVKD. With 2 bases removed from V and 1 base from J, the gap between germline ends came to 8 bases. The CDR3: CAISEGVVNTGELFF. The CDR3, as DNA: TGTGCCATCAGTGAGGGGGTCGTGAACACCGGGGAGCTGTTTTTT.

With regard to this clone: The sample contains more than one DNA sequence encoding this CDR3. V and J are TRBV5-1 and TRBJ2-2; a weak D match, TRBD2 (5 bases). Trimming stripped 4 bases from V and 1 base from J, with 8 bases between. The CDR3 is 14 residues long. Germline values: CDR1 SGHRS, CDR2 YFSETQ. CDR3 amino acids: CASSPGLNTGELFF. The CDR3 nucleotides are TGCGCCAGCAGCCCAGGACTGAACACCGGGGAGCTGTTTTTT.

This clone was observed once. The CDR3 coding sequence is TGTGCCAGCAGCTTCCATCGCTCCTACGAGCAGTACTTC. Translated, it gives CASSFHRSYEQYF. This chain links TRBV7-2 with TRBJ2-7; D remains unclear. V was pared by 3 bases and J by 0 bases, with 6 bases between. The germline gives CDR1 SGHTA, CDR2 FQGNSA. CDR3 length: 13 residues.

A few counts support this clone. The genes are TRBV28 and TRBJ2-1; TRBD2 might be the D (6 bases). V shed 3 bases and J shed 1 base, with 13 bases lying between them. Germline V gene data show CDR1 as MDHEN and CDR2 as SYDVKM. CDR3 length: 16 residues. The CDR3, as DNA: TGTGCCAGCAGTTTGGGAGGACTACCATCCTACAATGAGCAGTTCTTC. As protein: CASSLGGLPSYNEQFF.

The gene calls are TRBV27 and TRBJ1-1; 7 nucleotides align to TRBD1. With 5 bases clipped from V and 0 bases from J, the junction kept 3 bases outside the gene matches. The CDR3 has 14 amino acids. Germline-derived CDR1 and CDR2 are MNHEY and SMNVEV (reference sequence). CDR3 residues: CASSRGQLNTEAFF. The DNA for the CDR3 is TGTGCCAGCAGTAGGGGACAGCTGAACACTGAAGCTTTCTTT.

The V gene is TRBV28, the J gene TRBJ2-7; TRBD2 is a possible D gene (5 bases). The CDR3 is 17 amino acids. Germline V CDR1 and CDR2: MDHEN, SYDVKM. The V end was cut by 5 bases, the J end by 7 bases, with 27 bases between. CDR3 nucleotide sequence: TGTGCCAGCAGTCCGCCCGGAGAGATTTTGGGGTCGGGGGAGCAGTACTTC. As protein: CASSPPGEILGSGEQYF.

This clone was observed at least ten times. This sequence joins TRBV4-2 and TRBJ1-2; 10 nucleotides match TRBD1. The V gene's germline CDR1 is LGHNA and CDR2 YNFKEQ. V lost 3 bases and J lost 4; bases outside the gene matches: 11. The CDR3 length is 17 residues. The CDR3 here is CASSHTGPGQGTYGYTF. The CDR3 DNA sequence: TGTGCCAGCAGCCACACTGGCCCGGGACAGGGGACCTATGGCTACACCTTC.

This CDR3 reads CASSSRGDNQPQHF. The DNA of the CDR3 is TGTGCCAGCAGCTCAAGGGGTGACAATCAGCCCCAGCATTTT. The J gene is TRBJ1-5, the V gene TRBV7-2; D may be TRBD1 (5 bases). Trimming pared 4 bases from V and 3 bases from J, leaving 10 bases between. Germline CDR1 is SGHTA and CDR2 is FQGNSA. The CDR3 loop spans 14 amino acids.

The CDR3 coding sequence is TGTGCCAGCAGCTTGGGTGGTCAGGCCCAGGGTCGGGAGCAGTACTTC. As protein: CASSLGGQAQGREQYF. The rearrangement uses TRBV5-4 and TRBJ2-7; perhaps TRBD1 as D (5 bases). The CDR3 is made up of 16 amino acids. Trimming removed 0 bases from V and 7 bases from J, with 20 bases in between. Germline CDR1 is SGHNT and CDR2 is YYREEE (reference sequence).

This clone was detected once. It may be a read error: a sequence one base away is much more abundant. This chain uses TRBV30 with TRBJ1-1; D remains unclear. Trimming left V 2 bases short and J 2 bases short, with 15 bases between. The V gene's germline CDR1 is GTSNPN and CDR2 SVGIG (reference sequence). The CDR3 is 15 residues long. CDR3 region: CAWSILGGPNTEAFF. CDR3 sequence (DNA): TGTGCCTGGAGTATATTGGGCGGCCCAAACACTGAAGCTTTCTTT.

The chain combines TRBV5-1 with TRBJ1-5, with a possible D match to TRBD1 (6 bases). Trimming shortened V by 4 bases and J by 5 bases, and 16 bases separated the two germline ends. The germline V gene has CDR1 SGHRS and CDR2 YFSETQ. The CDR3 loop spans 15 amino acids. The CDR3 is CASSPDGQGYQPQHF. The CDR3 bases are TGCGCCAGCAGCCCGGACGGGCAGGGGTATCAGCCCCAGCATTTT.

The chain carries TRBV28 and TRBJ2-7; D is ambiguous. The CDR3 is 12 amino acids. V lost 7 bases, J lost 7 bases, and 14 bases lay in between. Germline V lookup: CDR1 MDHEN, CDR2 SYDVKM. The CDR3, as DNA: TGTGCCAGCAACACCCCGCCCGGGGAGCAGTACTTC. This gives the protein CASNTPPGEQYF.

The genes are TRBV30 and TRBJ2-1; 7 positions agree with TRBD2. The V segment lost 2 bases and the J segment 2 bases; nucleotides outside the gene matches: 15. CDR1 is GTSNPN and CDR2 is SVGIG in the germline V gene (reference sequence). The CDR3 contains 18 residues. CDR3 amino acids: CAWSQGRLAEGPYNEQFF. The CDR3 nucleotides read TGTGCCTGGAGTCAGGGCCGCCTAGCGGAGGGACCCTACAATGAGCAGTTCTTC.

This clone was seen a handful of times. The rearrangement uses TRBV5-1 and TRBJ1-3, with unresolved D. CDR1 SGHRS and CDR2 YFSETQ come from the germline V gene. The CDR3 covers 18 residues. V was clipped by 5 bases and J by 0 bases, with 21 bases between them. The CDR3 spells CASRLYPRGRYSGNTIYF. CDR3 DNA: TGCGCCAGCAGGCTATACCCTAGAGGACGGTACTCTGGAAACACCATATATTTT.